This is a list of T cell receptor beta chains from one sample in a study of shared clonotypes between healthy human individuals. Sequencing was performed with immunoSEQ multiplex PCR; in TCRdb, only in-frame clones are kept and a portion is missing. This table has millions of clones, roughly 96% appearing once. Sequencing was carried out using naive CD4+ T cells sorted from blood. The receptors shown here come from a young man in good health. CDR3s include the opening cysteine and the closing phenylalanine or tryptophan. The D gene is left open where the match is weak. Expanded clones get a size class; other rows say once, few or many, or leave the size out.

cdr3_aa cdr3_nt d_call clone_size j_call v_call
CASSSQGEGYEQYF TGTGCCAGCAGCTCGCAGGGAGAGGGCTACGAGCAGTACTTC . . TRBJ2-7 TRBV5-4
CSAAGGNTIYF TGCAGTGCTGCAGGTGGAAACACCATATATTTT . . TRBJ1-3 TRBV20-1
CASSESGTSGRTDF TGTGCCAGCAGTGAATCGGGGACTAGCGGGAGAACAGATTTC TRBD2 . TRBJ2-4 TRBV25-1
CASSLAGIGSYEQYF TGTGCCAGCAGCTTGGCTGGGATAGGTTCTTACGAGCAGTACTTC . . TRBJ2-7 TRBV7-2
CASTRTDLTGYNEQFF TGTGCCAGCACTCGGACTGACCTCACGGGGTACAATGAGCAGTTCTTC . . TRBJ2-1 TRBV28
CASSVDLTDTQYF TGTGCCAGCAGCGTAGACCTGACAGATACGCAGTATTTT . . TRBJ2-3 TRBV9
CASSWWFLAGTDSYNEQFF TGTGCCAGCAGCTGGTGGTTTCTAGCGGGTACCGACTCCTACAATGAGCAGTTCTTC TRBD2 . TRBJ2-1 TRBV7-8
CASSPAGRKPGANVLTF TGTGCCAGCAGTCCGGCGGGGAGAAAACCTGGGGCCAACGTCCTGACTTTC . . TRBJ2-6 TRBV28
CASSGDSSYNTEAFF TGTGCCAGCAGTGGGGACAGTTCCTATAACACTGAAGCTTTCTTT TRBD1 . TRBJ1-1 TRBV2
CASSFIGTGNYEQYF TGCGCCAGCAGCTTCATAGGGACAGGGAACTACGAGCAGTACTTC TRBD1 . TRBJ2-7 TRBV5-1
CAIRADRVEKLFF TGTGCCATCAGGGCGGACAGGGTTGAAAAACTGTTTTTT TRBD1 . TRBJ1-4 TRBV10-3
CASSLEGAREKLFF TGCGCCAGCAGCTTGGAGGGGGCGCGTGAAAAACTGTTTTTT TRBD1 . TRBJ1-4 TRBV5-1
CASKKGSEQYF TGTGCCAGTAAGAAGGGCTCCGAGCAGTACTTC . . TRBJ2-7 TRBV19
CATSAGTGVTGELFF TGTGCCACCAGCGCCGGGACAGGGGTCACCGGGGAGCTGTTTTTT TRBD1 . TRBJ2-2 TRBV15
CASRQGGGETQYF TGTGCCAGTAGACAGGGGGGAGGAGAGACCCAGTACTTC TRBD1 . TRBJ2-5 TRBV19
CASSQAKRGLTSTDTQYF TGCGCCAGCAGCCAGGCTAAGCGGGGGCTTACTAGCACAGATACGCAGTATTTT TRBD2 once TRBJ2-3 TRBV4-3
CASSASGAGSTGELFF TGTGCCAGCAGCGCAAGCGGGGCGGGCTCCACCGGGGAGCTGTTTTTT TRBD2 . TRBJ2-2 TRBV7-9
CASSSSRDRGANPLHF TGTGCCAGCAGTTCTTCCCGGGACAGGGGCGCGAATCCCCTCCACTTT TRBD1 . TRBJ1-6 TRBV27
CASSPEVNYEQYF TGTGCCAGCTCACCCGAAGTCAACTACGAGCAGTACTTC . . TRBJ2-7 TRBV18
CASSLARLAGHANEQFF TGTGCCAGCAGCTTAGCCCGACTAGCGGGACATGCCAATGAGCAGTTCTTC TRBD2 . TRBJ2-1 TRBV7-2
CAWKGGASEVTDTQYF TGTGCCTGGAAAGGAGGGGCTAGCGAGGTTACAGATACGCAGTATTTT . . TRBJ2-3 TRBV30
CAWSLTRADSPLHF TGTGCCTGGAGTCTCACCCGGGCTGATTCACCCCTCCACTTT . . TRBJ1-6 TRBV30
CASSLGIRDRGSGNTIYF TGTGCCAGCAGTTTAGGGATTCGGGACAGGGGCTCTGGAAACACCATATATTTT TRBD1 . TRBJ1-3 TRBV28
CASSPGQIYEQYF TGTGCCAGCAGCCCGGGACAGATTTACGAGCAGTACTTC TRBD1 . TRBJ2-7 TRBV11-2
CASSYSQMGELFF TGCGCCAGCAGCTATAGCCAAATGGGGGAGCTGTTTTTT . once TRBJ2-2 TRBV5-1
CSVARVGGTYEQYF TGCAGCGTTGCTCGGGTCGGCGGGACCTACGAGCAGTACTTC . once TRBJ2-7 TRBV29-1
CASSLIDSYEQYF TGCGCCAGCAGCTTGATAGACAGCTACGAGCAGTACTTC . . TRBJ2-7 TRBV5-1
CAWSPTDRVSQPQHF TGTGCCTGGAGTCCAACGGACAGGGTCAGTCAGCCCCAGCATTTT TRBD1 . TRBJ1-5 TRBV30
CASSYSRTQPQHF TGTGCCAGCAGTTACTCGAGAACTCAGCCCCAGCATTTT . . TRBJ1-5 TRBV6-6
CASSYSTGGDTQYF TGTGCCAGCAGTTACTCAACGGGAGGAGATACGCAGTATTTT TRBD2 . TRBJ2-3 TRBV6-5
CASSLGGGTEAFF TGTGCCAGCAGCTTGGGGGGTGGGACTGAAGCTTTCTTT . . TRBJ1-1 TRBV5-4
CASSQDRMNTEAFF TGCGCCAGCAGTCAAGACAGGATGAACACTGAAGCTTTCTTT . once TRBJ1-1 TRBV5-1
CASSYSGSSYNSPLHF TGTGCCAGCAGTTACTCTGGGAGCTCCTATAATTCACCCCTCCACTTT . few TRBJ1-6 TRBV6-5
CASSFSGTGFQETQYF TGTGCCAGCAGCTTCAGTGGAACAGGGTTCCAAGAGACCCAGTACTTC . . TRBJ2-5 TRBV7-9
CASSEWAGANTGELFF TGTGCCAGCAGTGAATGGGCCGGAGCTAACACCGGGGAGCTGTTTTTT . . TRBJ2-2 TRBV6-1
CASSQEGTPNTGELFF TGCGCCAGCAGCCAAGAAGGGACACCGAACACCGGGGAGCTGTTTTTT . . TRBJ2-2 TRBV4-1
CASSRGTSGSGETQYF TGTGCCAGCAGCCGTGGGACTAGCGGGAGTGGGGAGACCCAGTACTTC TRBD2 once TRBJ2-5 TRBV5-4
CARSYWDRGMCTEAFF TGTGCCAGAAGTTATTGGGACAGGGGAATGTGCACTGAAGCTTTCTTT TRBD1 once TRBJ1-1 TRBV5-3
CASSLYGTGRDQPQHF TGTGCCAGCAGCTTATACGGGACAGGGAGGGATCAGCCCCAGCATTTT TRBD1 . TRBJ1-5 TRBV7-2
CASSPAGGTEAFF TGCGCCAGCAGCCCGGCTGGGGGCACTGAAGCTTTCTTT . . TRBJ1-1 TRBV5-1
CSARTSGRVGRIEQYF TGCAGCGCCCGGACTAGCGGGAGGGTCGGGCGTATCGAGCAGTACTTC TRBD2 many TRBJ2-7 TRBV29-1
CASSFDRGSSYEQYF TGTGCCAGCAGCTTCGACAGGGGGAGTTCCTACGAGCAGTACTTC TRBD1 . TRBJ2-7 TRBV7-9
CASSYKQGTGELFF TGTGCCAGTAGTTACAAACAGGGAACCGGGGAGCTGTTTTTT . . TRBJ2-2 TRBV19
CASSLAGATDTQYF TGCGCCAGCAGCCTAGCGGGAGCCACAGATACGCAGTATTTT TRBD2 once TRBJ2-3 TRBV5-1
CASSLGTGVGDNQPQHF TGCGCCAGCAGCCTCGGGACAGGGGTTGGTGACAATCAGCCCCAGCATTTT TRBD1 . TRBJ1-5 TRBV5-1